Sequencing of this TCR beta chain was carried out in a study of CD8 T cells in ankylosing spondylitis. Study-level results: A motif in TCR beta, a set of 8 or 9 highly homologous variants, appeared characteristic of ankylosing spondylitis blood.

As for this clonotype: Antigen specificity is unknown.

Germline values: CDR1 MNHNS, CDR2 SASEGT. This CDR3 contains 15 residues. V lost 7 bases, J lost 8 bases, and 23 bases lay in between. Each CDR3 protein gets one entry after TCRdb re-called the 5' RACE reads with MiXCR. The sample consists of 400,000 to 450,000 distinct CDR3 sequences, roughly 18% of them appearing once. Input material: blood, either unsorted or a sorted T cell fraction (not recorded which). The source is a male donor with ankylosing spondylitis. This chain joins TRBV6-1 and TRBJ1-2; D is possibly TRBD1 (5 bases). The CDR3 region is CASNRGSATQLGYTF. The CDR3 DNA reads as TGTGCCAGCAACCGGGGGTCGGCGACGCAATTAGGCTACACCTTC.